This T cell receptor (beta chain) was sequenced for a study of shared clonotypes between healthy human individuals. Notes on the study in general: Generation probability values for non-shared clonotypes were lower than those for clonotypes shared by all four donors.

Comments on this clone: What it recognizes is unknown.

CD45RA+ naive and CD45RA-negative memory subsets were separated from CD4+ cells. This CDR3 contains 14 residues. The trim removed 8 bases at V and 1 base at J, leaving 5 bases unmatched. The germline V gene has CDR1 MDHEN and CDR2 SYDVKM. Assay runs were performed at deep level. The assay was immunoSEQ multiplex PCR, and TCRdb's table has in-frame clones only and misses some. The data hold roughly 500,000 clones, with 95% to 97% observed a single time. This receptor was identified in a young woman in good health. The sequencing sample was made of naive CD4+ T cells sorted from blood. The subset is: CD45RA+ positively selected. The chain couples TRBV28 to TRBJ2-1, with TRBD2 identical over 7 bases. The chain's CDR3 is CASLGGVSYNEQFF. Here the CDR3 DNA reads TGTGCCAGCTTGGGGGGGGTATCCTACAATGAGCAGTTCTTC.